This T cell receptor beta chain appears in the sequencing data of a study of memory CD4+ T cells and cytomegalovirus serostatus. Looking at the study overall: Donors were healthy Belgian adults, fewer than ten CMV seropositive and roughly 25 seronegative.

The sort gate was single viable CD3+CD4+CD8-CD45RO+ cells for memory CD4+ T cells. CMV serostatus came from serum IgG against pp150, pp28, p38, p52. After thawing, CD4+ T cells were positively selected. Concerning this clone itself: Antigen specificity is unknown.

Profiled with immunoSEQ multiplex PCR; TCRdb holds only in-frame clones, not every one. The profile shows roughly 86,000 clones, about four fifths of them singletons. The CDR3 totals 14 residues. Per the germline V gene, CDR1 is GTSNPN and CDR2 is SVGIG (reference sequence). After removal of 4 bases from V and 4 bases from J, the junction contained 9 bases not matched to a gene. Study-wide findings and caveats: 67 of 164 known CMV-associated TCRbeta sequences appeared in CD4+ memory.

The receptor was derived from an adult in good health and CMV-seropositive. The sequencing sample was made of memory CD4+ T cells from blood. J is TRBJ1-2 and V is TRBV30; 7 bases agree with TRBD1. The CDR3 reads CAWTYGTVSYGYTF. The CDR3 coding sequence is TGTGCCTGGACTTACGGGACAGTTTCCTATGGCTACACCTTC.